Included here is one T cell receptor beta chain sequence, with context. Its target is unknown. The sample is drawn from a study of tumor and adjacent non-tumor tissue in lung cancer. Regarding the study as a whole: Normal lung showed higher cumulative top 100 clone frequency than tumor.

This sample's RNA came from whole unsorted tissue. Donors were chemotherapy-naive, newly diagnosed lung cancer surgical patients in China, August–late 2014. Germline CDR1 reads MNHNY; CDR2 reads SVGAGI (reference sequence). The CDR3 extends over 17 amino acids. The junction had 17 bases not matched to a gene; V was cut back by 5 bases and J by 5 bases. The library came from three nested PCR rounds adapted from ARM-PCR protocols. TCRdb passed the multiplex PCR reads through MiXCR, listing each CDR3 protein once. The sample carries about 75,000 distinct CDR3 sequences, more than 60% recorded once. Sequenced input: lung tumor tissue. This chain uses TRBV6-6 with TRBJ2-5; 7 bases are shared with TRBD2. This receptor was obtained from a woman aged 45-60 years with non-small cell lung cancer. CDR3 nucleotide sequence: TGTGCCAGCAGTAAGCCTGGACTGGCGGGAGATATGGAGACCCAGTACTTC. It translates to CASSKPGLAGDMETQYF.